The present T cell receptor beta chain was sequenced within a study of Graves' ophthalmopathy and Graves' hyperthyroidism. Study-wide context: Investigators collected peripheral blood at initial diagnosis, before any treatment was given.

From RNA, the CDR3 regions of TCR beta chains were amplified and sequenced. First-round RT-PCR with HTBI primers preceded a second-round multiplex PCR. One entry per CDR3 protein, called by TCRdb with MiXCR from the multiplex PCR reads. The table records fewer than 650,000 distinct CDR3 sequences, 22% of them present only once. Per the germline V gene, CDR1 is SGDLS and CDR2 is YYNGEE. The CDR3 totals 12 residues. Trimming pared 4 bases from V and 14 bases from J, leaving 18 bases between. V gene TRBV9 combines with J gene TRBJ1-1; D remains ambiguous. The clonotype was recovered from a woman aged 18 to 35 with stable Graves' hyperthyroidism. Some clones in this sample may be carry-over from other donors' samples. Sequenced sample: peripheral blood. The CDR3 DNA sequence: TGTGCCAGCAGCCCATGGGAGGCCCAGTCATTCTTT. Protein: CASSPWEAQSFF.